This TCR beta chain was identified during a study of beta chain features in type 1 diabetes. Based on CD45RO/CCR7/CD25/CD127/CD95/CD27, CD4+ regulatory, stem cell-like memory, naive and central memory cells were sorted. The entirety of the isolated RNA underwent reverse transcription, so expressed TCRB transcripts were sequenced. Libraries were prepared by immunoSEQ multiplex PCR; TCRdb keeps only in-frame clonotypes and omits some of them. The repertoire includes roughly 700,000 clones, 10% to 15% of them detected once, and 0.022% sits in the top ten. Notes on the study in general: There was a moderate but significant shortening of TCRB CDR3s in all four CD4+ subsets of Type 1 diabetes patients.

The V end lost 1 base, the J end lost 0 bases, and 9 bases lay between the germline ends. Germline CDR1 SGHAT, CDR2 FQNNGV. This CDR3 has 15 residues. This clone was observed a few times. The antigen is unknown. The chain joins TRBV11-2 to TRBJ2-5; weak D call: TRBD2 (6 bases). The source material was naive CD4+ T cells from blood. The receptor was derived from a man between 18 and 29 years old with type 1 diabetes. The CDR3 region is CASSLAWGDQETQYF. DNA of the CDR3: TGTGCCAGCAGCTTAGCTTGGGGGGACCAAGAGACCCAGTACTTC.